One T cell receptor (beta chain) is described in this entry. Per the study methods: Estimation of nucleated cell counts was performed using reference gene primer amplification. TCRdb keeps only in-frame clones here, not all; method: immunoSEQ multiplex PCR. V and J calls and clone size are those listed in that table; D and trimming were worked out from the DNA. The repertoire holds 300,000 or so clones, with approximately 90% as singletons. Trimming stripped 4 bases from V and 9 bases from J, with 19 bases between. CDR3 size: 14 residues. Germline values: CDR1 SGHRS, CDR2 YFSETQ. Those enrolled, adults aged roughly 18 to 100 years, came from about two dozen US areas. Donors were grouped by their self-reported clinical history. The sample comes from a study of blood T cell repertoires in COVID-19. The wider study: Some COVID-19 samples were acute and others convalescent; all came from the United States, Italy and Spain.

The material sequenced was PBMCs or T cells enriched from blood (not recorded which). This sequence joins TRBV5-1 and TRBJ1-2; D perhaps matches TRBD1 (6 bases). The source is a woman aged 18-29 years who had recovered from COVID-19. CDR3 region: CASSGTGLRMSYTF. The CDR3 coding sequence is TGCGCCAGCAGCGGAACAGGGCTTCGGATGAGCTACACCTTC.